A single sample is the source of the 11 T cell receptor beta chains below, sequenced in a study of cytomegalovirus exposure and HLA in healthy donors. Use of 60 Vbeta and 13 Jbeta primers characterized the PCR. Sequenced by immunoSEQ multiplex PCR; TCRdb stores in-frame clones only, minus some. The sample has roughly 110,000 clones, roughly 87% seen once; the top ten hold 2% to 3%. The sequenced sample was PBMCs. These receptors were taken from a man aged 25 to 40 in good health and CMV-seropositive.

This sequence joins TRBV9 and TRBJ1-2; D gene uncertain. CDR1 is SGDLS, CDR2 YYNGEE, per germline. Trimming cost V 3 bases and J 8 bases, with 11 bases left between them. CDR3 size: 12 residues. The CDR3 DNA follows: TGTGCCAGCAGCGGGGAGAAGGTGGGCTACACCTTC. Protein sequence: CASSGEKVGYTF.

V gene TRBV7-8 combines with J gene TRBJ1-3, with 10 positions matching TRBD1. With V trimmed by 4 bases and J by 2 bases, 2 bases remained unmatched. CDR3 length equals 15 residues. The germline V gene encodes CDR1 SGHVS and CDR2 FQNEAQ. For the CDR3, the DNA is TGTGCCAGCAGCTCCGACAGGGGGCCTGGAAACACCATATATTTT. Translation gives CASSSDRGPGNTIYF.

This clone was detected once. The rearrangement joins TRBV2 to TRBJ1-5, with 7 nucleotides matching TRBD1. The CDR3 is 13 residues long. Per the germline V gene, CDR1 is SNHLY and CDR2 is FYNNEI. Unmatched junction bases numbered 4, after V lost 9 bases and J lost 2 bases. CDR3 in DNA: TGTGCCAGTAGGGGGCAAGGCAATCAGCCCCAGCATTTT. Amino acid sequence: CASRGQGNQPQHF. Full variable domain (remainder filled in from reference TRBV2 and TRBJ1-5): EPEVTQTPSHQVTQMGQEVILRCVPISNHLYFYWYRQILGQKVEFLVSFYNNEISEKSEIFDDQFSVERPDGSNFTLKIRSTKLEDSAMYFCASRGQGNQPQHFGDGTRLSIL.

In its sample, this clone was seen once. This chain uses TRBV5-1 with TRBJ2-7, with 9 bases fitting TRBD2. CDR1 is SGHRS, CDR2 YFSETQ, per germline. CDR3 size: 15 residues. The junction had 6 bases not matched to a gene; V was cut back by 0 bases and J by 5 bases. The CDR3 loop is CASSLGGTSSHEQYF. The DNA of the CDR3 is TGCGCCAGCAGCTTGGGCGGGACTAGCTCTCACGAGCAGTACTTC.

Here the CDR3 DNA reads TGTGCCAGTAGTATTAACAGGTCTGGACGGAATGAGCAGTTCTTC. This codes for CASSINRSGRNEQFF. The chain carries TRBV19 and TRBJ2-1, with D perhaps matching TRBD1 (5 bases). With 3 bases removed from V and 7 bases from J, the gap between germline ends came to 16 bases. This CDR3 spans 15 amino acids. The germline CDR1 and CDR2 sequences are LNHDA and SQIVND (reference sequence). Using reference TRBV19 and TRBJ2-1 for the parts outside the CDR3, the full variable domain is DGGITQSPKYLFRKEGQNVTLSCEQNLNHDAMYWYRQDPGQGLRLIYYSQIVNDFQKGDIAEGYSVSREKKESFPLTVTSAQKNPTAFYLCASSINRSGRNEQFFGPGTRLTVL.

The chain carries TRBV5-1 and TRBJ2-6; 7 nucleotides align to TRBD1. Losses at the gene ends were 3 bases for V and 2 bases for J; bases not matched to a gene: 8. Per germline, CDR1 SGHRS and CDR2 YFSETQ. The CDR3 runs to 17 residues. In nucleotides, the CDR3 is TGCGCCAGCAGCTCGAGGGGGCCCGGGCCTGGGGCCAACGTCCTGACTTTC. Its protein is CASSSRGPGPGANVLTF.

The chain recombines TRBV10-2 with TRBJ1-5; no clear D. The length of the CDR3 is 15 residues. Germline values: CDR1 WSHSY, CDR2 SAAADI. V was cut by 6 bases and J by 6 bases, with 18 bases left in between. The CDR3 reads CASSALPLAVQPQHF. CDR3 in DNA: TGCGCCAGCAGCGCCCTTCCACTGGCGGTTCAGCCCCAGCATTTT.

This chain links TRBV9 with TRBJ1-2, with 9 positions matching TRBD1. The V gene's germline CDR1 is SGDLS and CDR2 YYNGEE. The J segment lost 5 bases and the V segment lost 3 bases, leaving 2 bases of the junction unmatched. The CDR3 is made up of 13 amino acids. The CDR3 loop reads CASSDGQGYGYTF. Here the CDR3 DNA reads TGTGCCAGCAGCGATGGACAGGGGTATGGCTACACCTTC.

The CDR3 nucleotides are TGCGCCAGCAGCGTACAGGGGGAGCAAGAGACCCAGTACTTC. Protein product: CASSVQGEQETQYF. The V call is TRBV5-1, the J call TRBJ2-5, with 8 nucleotides matching TRBD1. The CDR3 sequence is 14 residues long. Germline trimming cut 4 bases from V and 2 bases from J; bases unmatched to any gene: 4. Germline V gene data show CDR1 as SGHRS and CDR2 as YFSETQ.

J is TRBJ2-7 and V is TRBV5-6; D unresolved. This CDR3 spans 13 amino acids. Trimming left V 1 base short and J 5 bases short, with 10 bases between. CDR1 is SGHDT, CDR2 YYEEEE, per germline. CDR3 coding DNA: TGTGCCAGCAGCTTGAACAGTCCCCACGAGCAGTACTTC. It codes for CASSLNSPHEQYF.

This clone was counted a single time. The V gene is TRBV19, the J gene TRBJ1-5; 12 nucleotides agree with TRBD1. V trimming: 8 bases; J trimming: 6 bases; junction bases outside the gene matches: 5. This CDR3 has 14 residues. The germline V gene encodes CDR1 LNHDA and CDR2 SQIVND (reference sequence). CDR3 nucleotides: TGTGCCAGTTCCGGGACAGGGGGCGGTCAGCCCCAGCATTTT. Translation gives CASSGTGGGQPQHF.